Following are 11 T cell receptor beta chains from one sample sequenced in a study of T cell changes during pregnancy in multiple sclerosis. Data came from immunoSEQ multiplex PCR; TCRdb stores just in-frame clones and leaves some out. The table lists roughly 50,000 clones, around 92% of them singletons. Sequences were derived from CD4+ T cells from peripheral blood mononuclear cells, sampled in the third trimester of pregnancy. These receptors all come from a female donor with multiple sclerosis, enrolled in a pregnancy study.

The V gene is TRBV6-5, the J gene TRBJ2-7, with 13 bases matching TRBD2. Germline V gene lookup returns CDR1 MNHEY and CDR2 SVGAGI. CDR3 size: 14 residues. Trimming at V came to 5 bases and at J to 9 bases, leaving 7 bases not matched to a gene. The CDR3 loop is CASSPGLAGLAQYF. CDR3 DNA sequence: TGTGCCAGCAGTCCGGGACTAGCGGGATTGGCGCAGTACTTC.

This rearrangement joins TRBV19 to TRBJ1-2; no firm D call. Germline V lookup: CDR1 LNHDA, CDR2 SQIVND (reference sequence). Between the trimmed V and J ends, which lost 8 bases and 1 base, there was a span of 11 bases. The CDR3 loop spans 13 amino acids. This CDR3 reads CASHRQDNYGYTF. CDR3 nucleotides: TGTGCCAGTCATAGGCAGGATAACTATGGCTACACCTTC.

The rearrangement links TRBV7-9 to TRBJ1-4, with D perhaps matching TRBD1 (5 bases). V lost 5 bases and J 5 bases, leaving 15 bases between the germline ends. The germline V gene has CDR1 SEHNR and CDR2 FQNEAQ (reference sequence). The CDR3 extends over 15 amino acids. In DNA, the CDR3 is TGTGCCAGCAGCCAAGGACATATATCCAATGAAAAACTGTTTTTT. The encoded protein is CASSQGHISNEKLFF.

The J gene is TRBJ2-7, the V gene TRBV7-9; 9 positions match TRBD2. The germline gives CDR1 SEHNR, CDR2 FQNEAQ (reference sequence). J gave up 3 bases and V 6 bases, and 9 bases lay outside the gene matches. The CDR3 loop spans 15 amino acids. As DNA, the CDR3 is TGTGCCAGCAGTCCTCCCAGCGGGAGGTACTACGAGCAGTACTTC. It translates to CASSPPSGRYYEQYF.

The V call is TRBV28, the J call TRBJ2-5; no reliable D call. The germline V and J ends were trimmed by 6 bases and 1 base, with 6 bases remaining between them. The CDR3 is 12 amino acids. The germline gives CDR1 MDHEN, CDR2 SYDVKM. CDR3 sequence (DNA): TGTGCCAGCAGCCGAGGCCAAGAGACCCAGTACTTC. This translates into CASSRGQETQYF.

V is TRBV6-1 and J is TRBJ2-7; 8 nucleotides align to TRBD2. Germline trimming cut 4 bases from V and 2 bases from J; bases unmatched to any gene: 4. Germline V gene data show CDR1 as MNHNS and CDR2 as SASEGT. CDR3 size: 14 residues. CDR3 DNA sequence: TGTGCCAGCAGTGCTAGCGGGCCACCCTACGAGCAGTACTTC. It yields the protein CASSASGPPYEQYF.

The chain couples TRBV5-6 to TRBJ2-1; D not resolved. CDR3 size: 14 residues. Looked up from germline, CDR1 is SGHDT and CDR2 is YYEEEE. The V and J ends lost 4 bases and 8 bases respectively, with 16 bases between them. CDR3 protein: CASSINWSMDEQFF. The CDR3, as DNA: TGTGCCAGCAGCATCAACTGGAGTATGGATGAGCAGTTCTTC.

The rearrangement joins TRBV6-6 to TRBJ2-5; tentative D call: TRBD2 (6 bases). Germline loops: CDR1 MNHNY, CDR2 SVGAGI (reference sequence). The germline V and J ends were trimmed by 0 bases and 8 bases, with 10 bases remaining between them. The CDR3 spans 13 residues. In DNA form, the CDR3 reads TGTGCCAGCAGTTACTCGCTCGGGGGAACCCAGTACTTC. Residues: CASSYSLGGTQYF.

This clone was picked up many times. V usage is TRBV20-1 and J usage is TRBJ1-1, with D uncertain. Germline values: CDR1 DFQATT, CDR2 SNEGSKA (reference sequence). The ends were cut back, 5 bases at V and 3 bases at J, with 7 bases in the middle. The CDR3 is made up of 11 amino acids. CDR3 nucleotides: TGCAGTGCTGTGGGCCACACTGAAGCTTTCTTT. Protein sequence: CSAVGHTEAFF.

J is TRBJ2-1 and V is TRBV27; 7 bases line up with TRBD2. Germline CDR1 and CDR2: MNHEY and SMNVEV (reference sequence). After removal of 2 bases from V and 8 bases from J, the junction contained 3 bases not matched to a gene. The CDR3 spans 13 residues. CDR3 region: CASSLEAGDEQFF. The CDR3 nucleotides read TGTGCCAGCAGTTTAGAGGCGGGGGATGAGCAGTTCTTC.

The chain joins TRBV19 to TRBJ1-1, with D unresolved. The CDR3 is 15 amino acids. V lost 6 bases and J lost 1, with 15 bases in between. CDR1 and CDR2 (germline): LNHDA, SQIVND (reference sequence). The CDR3 DNA follows: TGTGCCAGTAGCCGAATTCTCACGGGGAACACTGAAGCTTTCTTT. This encodes CASSRILTGNTEAFF.